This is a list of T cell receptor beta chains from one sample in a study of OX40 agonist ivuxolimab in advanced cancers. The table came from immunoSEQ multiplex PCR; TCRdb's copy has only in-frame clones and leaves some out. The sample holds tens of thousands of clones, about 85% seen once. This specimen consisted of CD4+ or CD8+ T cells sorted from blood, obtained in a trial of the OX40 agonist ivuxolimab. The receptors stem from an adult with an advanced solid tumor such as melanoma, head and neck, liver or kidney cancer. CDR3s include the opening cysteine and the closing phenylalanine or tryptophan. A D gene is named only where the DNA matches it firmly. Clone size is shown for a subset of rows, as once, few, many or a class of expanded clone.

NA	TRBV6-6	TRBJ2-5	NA	CASSYPYQVLETQYF	TGTGCCAGCAGTTACCCCTATCAGGTTTTGGAGACCCAGTACTTC
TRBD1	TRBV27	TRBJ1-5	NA	CASSPLGQGNSQPQHF	TGTGCCAGCAGCCCTCTGGGACAGGGTAATAGTCAGCCCCAGCATTTT
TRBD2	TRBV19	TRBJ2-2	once	CASSIGWALASGHSGELFF	TGTGCCAGTAGTATAGGTTGGGCGTTGGCTAGCGGGCATTCCGGGGAGCTGTTTTTT
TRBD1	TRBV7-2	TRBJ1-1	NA	CASSLFRSGTGVDTEAFF	TGTGCCAGCAGCTTATTTAGATCGGGGACAGGGGTGGACACTGAAGCTTTCTTT
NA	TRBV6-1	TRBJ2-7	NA	CASSELTDWSSSYEQYF	TGTGCCAGCAGTGAATTAACGGACTGGTCCTCCTCCTACGAGCAGTACTTC
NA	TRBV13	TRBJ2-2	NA	CASSLRRATNTGELFF	TGTGCCAGCAGCTTACGGCGGGCCACGAACACCGGGGAGCTGTTTTTT
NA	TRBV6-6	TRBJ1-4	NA	CASSYKGGEKLFF	TGTGCCAGCAGTTACAAGGGAGGGGAAAAACTGTTTTTT
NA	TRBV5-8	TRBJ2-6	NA	CASSRKGGAGANVLTF	TGTGCCAGCAGCAGAAAAGGGGGAGCTGGGGCCAACGTCCTGACTTTC
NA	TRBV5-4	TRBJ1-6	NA	CASSSPGLRVRSPLHF	TGTGCCAGCAGCTCCCCCGGTTTGCGGGTCCGTTCACCCCTCCACTTT
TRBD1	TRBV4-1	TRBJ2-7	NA	CASSHGPGQGFYEQYF	TGCGCCAGCAGCCATGGTCCGGGACAGGGGTTCTACGAGCAGTACTTC
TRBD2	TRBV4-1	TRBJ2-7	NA	CASSHPGGGERSYEQYF	TGCGCCAGCAGCCACCCGGGGGGGGGTGAACGCTCCTACGAGCAGTACTTC
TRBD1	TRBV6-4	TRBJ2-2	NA	CASRGTGGSGELFF	TGTGCCAGCAGAGGGACAGGGGGAAGCGGGGAGCTGTTTTTT
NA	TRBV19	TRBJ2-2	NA	CASRQGLNTGELFF	TGTGCCAGTAGACAGGGCCTTAACACCGGGGAGCTGTTTTTT
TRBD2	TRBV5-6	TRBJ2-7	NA	CASSLDGHVGGSYEQYF	TGTGCCAGCAGCTTGGACGGACATGTTGGCGGGAGTTACGAGCAGTACTTC
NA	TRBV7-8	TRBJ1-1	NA	CASSPRGRMNLNTEAFF	TGTGCCAGCAGCCCCCGGGGGAGGATGAACCTGAACACTGAAGCTTTCTTT
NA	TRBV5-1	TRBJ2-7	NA	CASSLVGGRRGIYEQYF	TGCGCCAGCAGCTTGGTAGGGGGCCGGAGGGGGATATACGAGCAGTACTTC
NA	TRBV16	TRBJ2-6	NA	CASTEKFGRGPWSSGANVLTF	TGTGCCAGCACCGAAAAGTTCGGAAGGGGTCCCTGGAGCTCTGGGGCCAACGTCCTGACTTTC
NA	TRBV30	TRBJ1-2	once	CAWNELRDGGYTF	TGTGCCTGGAACGAACTCAGGGATGGAGGCTACACCTTC
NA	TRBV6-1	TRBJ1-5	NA	CASRLAGRNQPQHF	TGTGCCAGCAGACTCGCCGGGAGAAATCAGCCCCAGCATTTT
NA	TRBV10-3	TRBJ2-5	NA	CAISERGTAETQYF	TGTGCCATCAGTGAACGCGGGACAGCAGAGACCCAGTACTTC
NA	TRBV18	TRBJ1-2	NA	CASSLGNNYGYTF	TGTGCCAGCTCACTTGGGAATAACTATGGCTACACCTTC
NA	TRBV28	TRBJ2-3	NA	CASSLPVGTDTQYF	TGTGCCAGCAGTCTCCCGGTAGGGACAGATACGCAGTATTTT
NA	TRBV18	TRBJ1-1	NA	CASSPSGNFLMNTEAFF	TGTGCCAGCTCACCATCAGGGAACTTCCTCATGAACACTGAAGCTTTCTTT
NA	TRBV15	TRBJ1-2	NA	CATSRAQGHGYTF	TGTGCCACCAGCAGAGCACAGGGCCACGGCTACACCTTC
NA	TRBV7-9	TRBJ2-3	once	CASSLNRDAVTDTQYF	TGTGCCAGCAGCCTCAACCGGGACGCAGTCACAGATACGCAGTATTTT
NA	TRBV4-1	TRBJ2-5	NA	CASSVSSAGETQYF	TGCGCCAGCAGTGTAAGTTCGGCAGGAGAGACCCAGTACTTC
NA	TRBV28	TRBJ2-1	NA	CASSSAGGLPANEQFF	TGTGCCAGCAGTTCAGCCGGGGGGCTGCCCGCCAATGAGCAGTTCTTC
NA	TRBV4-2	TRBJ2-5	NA	CASSSATRSGPPETQYF	TGTGCCAGCAGCTCCGCAACTAGGAGCGGCCCCCCGGAGACCCAGTACTTC
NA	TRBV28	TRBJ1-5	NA	CAGSPIDRGSDQPQHF	TGTGCCGGCAGTCCCATAGATCGGGGATCGGATCAGCCCCAGCATTTT
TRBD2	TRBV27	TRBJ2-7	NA	CASSKFSGMLYEQYF	TGTGCCAGCAGCAAATTCAGCGGGATGCTCTACGAGCAGTACTTC
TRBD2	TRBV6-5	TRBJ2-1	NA	CASSYSAGGSKEQFF	TGTGCCAGCAGTTACTCGGCGGGAGGGAGCAAGGAGCAGTTCTTC
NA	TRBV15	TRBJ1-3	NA	CATSRLGAGNTIYF	TGTGCCACCAGCCGGTTAGGTGCTGGAAACACCATATATTTT
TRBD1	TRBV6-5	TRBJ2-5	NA	CARGDRYKETQYF	TGTGCCAGGGGGGACAGGTATAAAGAGACCCAGTACTTC
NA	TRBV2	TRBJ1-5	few	CASSEQWGNQPQHF	TGTGCCAGCAGTGAACAGTGGGGGAATCAGCCCCAGCATTTT
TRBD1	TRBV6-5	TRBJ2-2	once	CASRKPGQTTGELFF	TGTGCCAGCAGGAAACCGGGACAGACCACCGGGGAGCTGTTTTTT
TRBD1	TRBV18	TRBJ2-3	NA	CASSPQGARTDTQYF	TGTGCCAGCTCACCACAGGGGGCCCGCACAGATACGCAGTATTTT
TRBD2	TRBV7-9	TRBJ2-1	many	CASSFPTSGTDEQFF	TGTGCCAGCAGCTTTCCGACTAGCGGGACCGATGAGCAGTTCTTC
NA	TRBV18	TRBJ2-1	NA	CASSTTPAGYNEQFF	TGTGCCAGCTCCACGACGCCTGCTGGTTACAATGAGCAGTTCTTC
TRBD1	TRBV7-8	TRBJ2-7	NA	CASSLAGTVNYEQYF	TGTGCCAGCAGCTTAGCCGGGACAGTGAATTACGAGCAGTACTTC
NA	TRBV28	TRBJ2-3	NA	CASSSSSASTDTQYF	TGTGCCAGCAGTTCTTCTAGCGCGAGCACAGATACGCAGTATTTT
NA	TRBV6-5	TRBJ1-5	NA	CASTQTGNQPQHF	TGTGCCAGCACCCAGACAGGCAATCAGCCCCAGCATTTT
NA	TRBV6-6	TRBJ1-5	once	CASSYSSQARNQPQHF	TGTGCCAGCAGTTACTCGTCGCAGGCCCGCAATCAGCCCCAGCATTTT
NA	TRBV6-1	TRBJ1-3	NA	CASSEDGSSGNTIYF	TGTGCCAGCAGTGAGGACGGATCCTCTGGAAACACCATATATTTT
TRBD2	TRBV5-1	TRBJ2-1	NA	CASSSGLADYNEQFF	TGCGCCAGCAGCTCGGGACTAGCGGACTACAATGAGCAGTTCTTC
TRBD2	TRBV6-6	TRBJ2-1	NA	CASSSTSTNNEQFF	TGTGCCAGCAGCTCGACTAGCACAAACAATGAGCAGTTCTTC
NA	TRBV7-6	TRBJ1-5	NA	CASSLYSGGNQPQHF	TGTGCCAGCAGCTTATACTCCGGGGGCAACCAGCCCCAGCATTTT
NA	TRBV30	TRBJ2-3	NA	CAWSAGLGTQYF	TGTGCCTGGAGTGCAGGGTTAGGTACGCAGTATTTT
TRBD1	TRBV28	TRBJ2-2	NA	CASRPAPGQRNTGELFF	TGTGCCAGCAGGCCCGCTCCGGGACAGAGGAACACCGGGGAGCTGTTTTTT
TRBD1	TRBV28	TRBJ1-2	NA	CASSNDRDRVGYTF	TGTGCCAGCAGTAATGACCGGGACAGGGTAGGCTACACCTTC